A selection of T cell receptor beta chains follows, all from one sample in a study of blood T cells in healthy people across ages. TCRdb reprocessed the 5' RACE reads with MiXCR, giving one entry per CDR3 protein. Here the sample spans 650,000 to 800,000 distinct CDR3 sequences, 45% to 60% being singletons. Sequenced: blood. The source is a woman older than 75 in good health. Both conserved end residues are part of each CDR3. D genes are given only for firm matches. Not every row has a clone size; where given, it reads once, few, many or a size class.

CDR3 protein: CASKGTGSLEQYF; CDR3 DNA: TGTGCCAGCAAGGGGACAGGGAGCCTCGAGCAGTACTTC; V gene: TRBV28; J gene: TRBJ2-7; clone size: many; D gene: TRBD1
CDR3 protein: CASSQKRPGQSTDTQYF; CDR3 DNA: TGTGCCAGCAGCCAAAAACGTCCGGGACAGAGCACAGATACGCAGTATTTT; V gene: TRBV6-1; J gene: TRBJ2-3; clone size: NA; D gene: TRBD1
CDR3 protein: CAWSATGRSYNEQFF; CDR3 DNA: TGTGCCTGGAGTGCTACGGGGAGGTCCTACAATGAGCAGTTCTTC; V gene: TRBV30; J gene: TRBJ2-1; clone size: NA; D gene: NA
CDR3 protein: CASSQETSEETQYF; CDR3 DNA: TGTGCCAGCAGCCAAGAAACTAGCGAAGAGACCCAGTACTTC; V gene: TRBV14; J gene: TRBJ2-5; clone size: many; D gene: TRBD2
CDR3 protein: CASSPDTERNTGELFF; CDR3 DNA: TGTGCCAGCAGTCCAGACACGGAAAGGAACACCGGGGAGCTGTTTTTT; V gene: TRBV6-4; J gene: TRBJ2-2; clone size: NA; D gene: NA
CDR3 protein: CSATLTGNTEAFF; CDR3 DNA: TGCAGTGCTACCTTGACAGGTAACACTGAAGCTTTCTTT; V gene: TRBV20-1; J gene: TRBJ1-1; clone size: NA; D gene: NA
CDR3 protein: CASSAEDRTNIGELFF; CDR3 DNA: TGTGCCAGCAGCGCCGAAGACCGGACTAATATAGGGGAGCTGTTTTTT; V gene: TRBV9; J gene: TRBJ2-2; clone size: NA; D gene: NA
CDR3 protein: CASSPGRAPSKDNEQFF; CDR3 DNA: TGTGCCAGCAGCCCCGGGCGGGCCCCCAGTAAGGACAATGAGCAGTTCTTC; V gene: TRBV9; J gene: TRBJ2-1; clone size: NA; D gene: NA
CDR3 protein: CASSARLSGTDTQYF; CDR3 DNA: TGTGCCAGCAGCGCTAGACTATCTGGCACAGATACGCAGTATTTT; V gene: TRBV9; J gene: TRBJ2-3; clone size: many; D gene: NA
CDR3 protein: CASSLSGGRANTEAFF; CDR3 DNA: TGTGCCAGCAGTTTATCAGGGGGTCGAGCGAACACTGAAGCTTTCTTT; V gene: TRBV27; J gene: TRBJ1-1; clone size: NA; D gene: NA
CDR3 protein: CASSFSTGAGVYEQYF; CDR3 DNA: TGTGCCAGCAGTTTTTCCACAGGGGCAGGAGTCTACGAGCAGTACTTC; V gene: TRBV27; J gene: TRBJ2-7; clone size: NA; D gene: TRBD1
CDR3 protein: CASSYQAGVNEQFF; CDR3 DNA: TGTGCCAGCAGCTATCAAGCGGGAGTCAATGAGCAGTTCTTC; V gene: TRBV7-2; J gene: TRBJ2-1; clone size: few; D gene: TRBD2
CDR3 protein: CASSPGLAGYPSYNEQFF; CDR3 DNA: TGCGCCAGCAGCCCGGGACTAGCGGGGTATCCCTCCTACAATGAGCAGTTCTTC; V gene: TRBV5-1; J gene: TRBJ2-1; clone size: many; D gene: TRBD2
CDR3 protein: CASSLASGQGTDTQYF; CDR3 DNA: TGTGCCAGCAGCTTAGCGAGCGGACAGGGCACAGATACGCAGTATTTT; V gene: TRBV7-8; J gene: TRBJ2-3; clone size: few; D gene: TRBD1
CDR3 protein: CASSHSTFSTDTQYF; CDR3 DNA: TGTGCCAGCAGCCACTCCACTTTTAGCACAGATACGCAGTATTTT; V gene: TRBV7-9; J gene: TRBJ2-3; clone size: few; D gene: NA
CDR3 protein: CASSEFGTYEQYF; CDR3 DNA: TGCGCCAGCAGCGAATTTGGAACCTACGAGCAGTACTTC; V gene: TRBV5-1; J gene: TRBJ2-7; clone size: once; D gene: NA
CDR3 protein: CASSQVPSGSDEQYF; CDR3 DNA: TGCGCCAGCAGCCAAGTTCCTAGCGGGAGCGATGAGCAGTACTTC; V gene: TRBV4-1; J gene: TRBJ2-5; clone size: few; D gene: TRBD2
CDR3 protein: CASSQWGTGSGNTIYF; CDR3 DNA: TGTGCCAGCAGCCAATGGGGCACAGGCTCTGGAAACACCATATATTTT; V gene: TRBV3-1; J gene: TRBJ1-3; clone size: NA; D gene: NA
CDR3 protein: CAISESKEKREQFF; CDR3 DNA: TGTGCCATCAGTGAGTCGAAGGAGAAGCGGGAGCAGTTCTTC; V gene: TRBV10-3; J gene: TRBJ2-1; clone size: many; D gene: NA
CDR3 protein: CASSRKPTNEKLFF; CDR3 DNA: TGTGCCAGCAGTCGCAAACCCACTAATGAAAAACTGTTTTTT; V gene: TRBV6-6; J gene: TRBJ1-4; clone size: many; D gene: NA
CDR3 protein: CASSDLQGIEQFF; CDR3 DNA: TGTGCCAGCAGTGACCTACAGGGGATTGAGCAGTTCTTC; V gene: TRBV6-4; J gene: TRBJ2-1; clone size: NA; D gene: TRBD1
CDR3 protein: CASSQGRGRETQYF; CDR3 DNA: TGTGCCAGCTCACAGGGGAGGGGAAGGGAGACCCAGTACTTC; V gene: TRBV28; J gene: TRBJ2-5; clone size: NA; D gene: NA
CDR3 protein: CASSQHGKLPDTQYF; CDR3 DNA: TGTGCCAGCAGCCAACATGGGAAGTTACCAGATACGCAGTATTTT; V gene: TRBV3-1; J gene: TRBJ2-3; clone size: many; D gene: NA
CDR3 protein: CSARKPGQGAGEQYF; CDR3 DNA: TGCAGTGCTAGAAAACCGGGACAGGGGGCGGGAGAGCAGTACTTC; V gene: TRBV20-1; J gene: TRBJ2-7; clone size: many; D gene: TRBD1
CDR3 protein: CASSLEPERYYYGYTF; CDR3 DNA: TGCGCCAGCAGCTTGGAGCCCGAGCGCTACTACTATGGCTACACCTTC; V gene: TRBV5-1; J gene: TRBJ1-2; clone size: NA; D gene: NA
CDR3 protein: CASSLLQGIGYEQYF; CDR3 DNA: TGTGCCAGCAGCTTGTTACAGGGGATCGGTTACGAGCAGTACTTC; V gene: TRBV5-5; J gene: TRBJ2-7; clone size: once; D gene: TRBD1
CDR3 protein: CASNQLPTTDTQYF; CDR3 DNA: TGCGCCAGCAACCAACTCCCGACCACAGATACGCAGTATTTT; V gene: TRBV4-3; J gene: TRBJ2-3; clone size: NA; D gene: NA
CDR3 protein: CASSPRLAGGNEQYF; CDR3 DNA: TGTGCCAGCAGTCCCCGACTAGCGGGAGGGAATGAGCAGTACTTC; V gene: TRBV7-3; J gene: TRBJ2-7; clone size: few; D gene: TRBD2
CDR3 protein: CSGTDGDTEAFF; CDR3 DNA: TGCAGTGGGACGGACGGAGACACTGAAGCTTTCTTT; V gene: TRBV29-1; J gene: TRBJ1-1; clone size: NA; D gene: NA
CDR3 protein: CAWSNLGNQPQHF; CDR3 DNA: TGTGCCTGGAGTAATCTGGGCAATCAGCCCCAGCATTTT; V gene: TRBV30; J gene: TRBJ1-5; clone size: few; D gene: NA
CDR3 protein: CSVAWNEKNIQYF; CDR3 DNA: TGCAGCGTCGCCTGGAATGAGAAGAACATTCAGTACTTC; V gene: TRBV29-1; J gene: TRBJ2-4; clone size: NA; D gene: NA
CDR3 protein: CASRIAGYGYTF; CDR3 DNA: TGTGCCAGCAGAATAGCGGGCTATGGCTACACCTTC; V gene: TRBV28; J gene: TRBJ1-2; clone size: many; D gene: NA
CDR3 protein: CASSLVPSGSRASNEQYF; CDR3 DNA: TGTGCCAGCAGTTTAGTCCCTAGCGGGAGTCGGGCCTCCAATGAGCAGTACTTC; V gene: TRBV12-3/TRBV12-4; J gene: TRBJ2-5; clone size: NA; D gene: TRBD2
CDR3 protein: CASSLDGYNQPQHF; CDR3 DNA: TGTGCCAGCAGTCTGGACGGCTACAATCAGCCCCAGCATTTT; V gene: TRBV27; J gene: TRBJ1-5; clone size: NA; D gene: NA
CDR3 protein: CASSLGRVMETQYF; CDR3 DNA: TGTGCCAGCAGCTTAGGACGCGTGATGGAGACCCAGTACTTC; V gene: TRBV13; J gene: TRBJ2-5; clone size: NA; D gene: NA
CDR3 protein: CASSDRGDRRVTLEQYF; CDR3 DNA: TGTGCCAGCAGCGACCGAGGGGACAGGCGAGTAACCCTCGAGCAGTACTTC; V gene: TRBV27; J gene: TRBJ2-7; clone size: NA; D gene: TRBD1
CDR3 protein: CASSLGVASNEQFF; CDR3 DNA: TGTGCCAGCAGCTTAGGGGTAGCTTCGAATGAGCAGTTCTTC; V gene: TRBV7-3; J gene: TRBJ2-1; clone size: NA; D gene: NA
CDR3 protein: CASSQDQVYGYTF; CDR3 DNA: TGTGCCAGCAGCCAAGACCAGGTCTATGGCTACACCTTC; V gene: TRBV3-1; J gene: TRBJ1-2; clone size: many; D gene: NA
CDR3 protein: CASSHVYNLPFEQYF; CDR3 DNA: TGTGCCAGCAGTCATGTTTATAATCTCCCCTTCGAGCAGTACTTC; V gene: TRBV2; J gene: TRBJ2-7; clone size: once; D gene: NA
CDR3 protein: CACSLSSTQYF; CDR3 DNA: TGTGCCTGCAGCCTTTCGAGCACGCAGTATTTT; V gene: TRBV28; J gene: TRBJ2-3; clone size: NA; D gene: NA
CDR3 protein: CASSLGPARNTGELFF; CDR3 DNA: TGTGCCAGCAGCTTAGGCCCGGCGCGGAACACCGGGGAGCTGTTTTTT; V gene: TRBV7-2; J gene: TRBJ2-2; clone size: NA; D gene: NA
CDR3 protein: CASSSDRGDYNEQFF; CDR3 DNA: TGCGCCAGCAGCTCGGACAGGGGCGACTACAATGAGCAGTTCTTC; V gene: TRBV5-1; J gene: TRBJ2-1; clone size: once; D gene: TRBD1
CDR3 protein: CASTGGGEAGTYNEQFF; CDR3 DNA: TGTGCCAGCACCGGTGGGGGTGAGGCGGGCACCTACAATGAGCAGTTCTTC; V gene: TRBV27; J gene: TRBJ2-1; clone size: many; D gene: NA
CDR3 protein: CASSYGPMIRDRGRNEQFF; CDR3 DNA: TGTGCCAGCAGTTATGGACCGATGATCCGGGACAGGGGGCGAAATGAGCAGTTCTTC; V gene: TRBV6-5; J gene: TRBJ2-1; clone size: many; D gene: TRBD1
CDR3 protein: CASNLGGQGYNEQFF; CDR3 DNA: TGCGCCAGCAACCTGGGCGGACAGGGTTACAATGAGCAGTTCTTC; V gene: TRBV5-1; J gene: TRBJ2-1; clone size: NA; D gene: TRBD1
CDR3 protein: CASSLRSGGSYKQYF; CDR3 DNA: TGTGCCAGCAGTTTAAGGTCAGGGGGGTCCTACAAGCAGTACTTC; V gene: TRBV12-3/TRBV12-4; J gene: TRBJ2-7; clone size: few; D gene: NA
CDR3 protein: CASSYGTAKEKLFF; CDR3 DNA: TGCGCCAGCAGCTATGGGACAGCCAAGGAAAAACTGTTTTTT; V gene: TRBV5-1; J gene: TRBJ1-4; clone size: NA; D gene: TRBD1
CDR3 protein: CASSYSIGTDVSGHTF; CDR3 DNA: TGTGCTAGCAGTTACTCAATTGGGACGGACGTCTCCGGCCACACCTTC; V gene: TRBV6-5; J gene: TRBJ1-2; clone size: NA; D gene: NA
CDR3 protein: CASSWDNGSGSYEQYF; CDR3 DNA: TGTGCCAGCAGTTGGGATAATGGCTCTGGGTCCTACGAGCAGTACTTC; V gene: TRBV12-3/TRBV12-4; J gene: TRBJ2-7; clone size: NA; D gene: NA
CDR3 protein: CASSPTVLSEDTQYF; CDR3 DNA: TGTGCCAGCAGCCCGACGGTCCTGTCCGAAGATACGCAGTATTTT; V gene: TRBV7-2; J gene: TRBJ2-3; clone size: many; D gene: NA
CDR3 protein: CASSQSQPQHF; CDR3 DNA: TGTGCCAGCAGTCAAAGTCAGCCCCAGCATTTT; V gene: TRBV12-3/TRBV12-4; J gene: TRBJ1-5; clone size: few; D gene: NA
CDR3 protein: CASSPHDRPGTDTQYF; CDR3 DNA: TGTGCCAGCAGTCCCCATGACAGGCCCGGAACAGATACGCAGTATTTT; V gene: TRBV28; J gene: TRBJ2-3; clone size: NA; D gene: NA
CDR3 protein: CAIGSGTEAYEQYF; CDR3 DNA: TGTGCCATCGGCTCCGGGACAGAGGCCTACGAGCAGTACTTC; V gene: TRBV10-3; J gene: TRBJ2-7; clone size: NA; D gene: TRBD1